The sequence of this T cell receptor (beta chain) was determined in a study of T-cell reconstitution after alpha-beta-depleted transplantation in children. Overall study findings and caveats: T-cell counts and diversity at one year following transplant were attributed mainly to newly produced T cells. Several hundred expanded graft clones reportedly were the source of alpha-beta T cells about two months after transplant.

Unique molecular identifiers were incorporated during preparation of the TCRbeta library. Each CDR3 protein is one row after TCRdb ran MiXCR on the PCR reads. The sample lists about 830,000 distinct CDR3 sequences; 16% were seen once. The CDR3 has 12 residues. Per germline, CDR1 SQVTM and CDR2 ANQGSEA. In this sample, this clonotype turned up a few times. Its antigen is unidentified. An end of the junction does not agree with germline; a read error may underlie this. J is TRBJ2-4 and V is TRBV29-1; D is perhaps TRBD1 or TRBD2 (6 bases each). The sequence came from a male patient between 5 and 17 years old who had a stem cell transplant for acute lymphoblastic leukemia, so the T cells may come from the graft donor. The sample consisted of PBMCs, mostly from graft donor cells, taken 360 days after TCRalphabeta/CD19-depleted stem cell transplant. Here the CDR3 DNA reads TGCAGCGTATTGGATGGAGGGGGTATTCAGGGATTC. Residues: CSVLDGGGIQGF.